This TCR beta chain derives from a study of blood T cell repertoires in COVID-19 (dated by TCRdb to about 2020). General notes on the study: Collaborator samples came from the United States, Italy and Spain and covered acute and convalescent phases of COVID-19. The material from the prospective study consisted of cDNA or gDNA derived from T cells, B-cell-depleted T cells, or PBMCs. Subjects who had been exposed to COVID-19, were actively infected with it, or had recovered from it provided the deeply sampled blood TCRbeta repertoires that made up the dataset. The repertoires were released in a freely available public database meant as a resource for research on the immune response to SARS-CoV-2. The samples were drawn from two sources: the first 160 participants of the ongoing ImmuneRACE study, and fewer than 1,500 subjects contributed by 6 global collaborators. Sample metadata almost always included a de-identified subject ID, COVID-19 status, age in years and sex. HLA class I and class II types, where available, came from metadata supplied by the sample provider rather than from assay-based typing.

The germline ends are 5 bases apart after V is trimmed by 3 bases and J by 0 bases. The CDR3 sequence holds 14 residues, the cysteine and phenylalanine included. Only the CDR3 DNA stays, 42 bases, in frame from base 1. Based on the germline V gene, the CDR1 and CDR2 sequences are KGHSH and LQKENI. What the authors observed across the whole study: Clinical and demographic metadata were provided uncurated, with the amount varying by source and participant.

A second Seattle source provided samples from volunteer blood donors who had recovered from COVID-19. Each collaborating institution followed its own protocols to collect whole blood in K2EDTA tubes. For TCRbeta analysis, collaborator samples were shipped as frozen whole blood, as isolated PBMCs, or as DNA extracted from either sample type. TCRbeta CDR3 regions were amplified from genomic DNA by means of the immunoSEQ Assay, a bias-controlled multiplex PCR. In the original analysis: Within the assay, amplification of reference gene primers was used to estimate how many nucleated cells each sample contained. To quantify the absolute abundance of each unique TCRbeta CDR3 rearrangement, sequence reads were collapsed and filtered. For each sample, productive Simpson clonality was calculated by taking the square root of Simpson's diversity index across productive rearrangements. TCRdb mirrors the immuneACCESS table, restricted to in-frame sequences. Some clones are absent from its copies; in checked studies, under half trace to an unresolved V gene, and the reason for the others is unknown. That table is the source of V, J and clone size, and D and trimming were worked out from the DNA. In this sample the table shows about 130,000 clones, approximately 80% of which occur a single time. Clones ranked in the top ten supply roughly 9.8% of the sample.

Note on this clone: Its antigen target is currently unknown. No clone much larger than this one lies a single base away; base qualities are absent.

The sequenced sample was peripheral blood. The sequence is built from TRBV18 and TRBJ1-4, with the D gene not clear enough to name. The sequence derives from a man aged 55 to 70 who had recovered from COVID-19. This receptor carries the CDR3 CASSPSATNEKLFF. DNA sequence: TGTGCCAGCTCACCGTCTGCAACTAATGAAAAACTGTTTTTT.